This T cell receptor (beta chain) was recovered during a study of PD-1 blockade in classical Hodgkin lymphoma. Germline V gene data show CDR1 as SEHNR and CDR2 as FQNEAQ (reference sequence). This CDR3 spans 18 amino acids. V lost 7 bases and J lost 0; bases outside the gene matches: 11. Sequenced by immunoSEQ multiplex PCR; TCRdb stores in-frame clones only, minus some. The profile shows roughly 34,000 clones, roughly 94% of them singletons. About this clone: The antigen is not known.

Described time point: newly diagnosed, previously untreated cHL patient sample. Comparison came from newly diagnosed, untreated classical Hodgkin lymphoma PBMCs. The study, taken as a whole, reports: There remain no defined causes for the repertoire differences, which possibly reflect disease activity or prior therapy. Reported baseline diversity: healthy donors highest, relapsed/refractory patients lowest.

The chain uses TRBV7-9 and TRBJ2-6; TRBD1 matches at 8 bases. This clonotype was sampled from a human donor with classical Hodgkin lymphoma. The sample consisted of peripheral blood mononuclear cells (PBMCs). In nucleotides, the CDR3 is TGTGCCAGCAACCCCTCCCGGGACAGGAACTCTGGGGCCAACGTCCTGACTTTC. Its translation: CASNPSRDRNSGANVLTF.